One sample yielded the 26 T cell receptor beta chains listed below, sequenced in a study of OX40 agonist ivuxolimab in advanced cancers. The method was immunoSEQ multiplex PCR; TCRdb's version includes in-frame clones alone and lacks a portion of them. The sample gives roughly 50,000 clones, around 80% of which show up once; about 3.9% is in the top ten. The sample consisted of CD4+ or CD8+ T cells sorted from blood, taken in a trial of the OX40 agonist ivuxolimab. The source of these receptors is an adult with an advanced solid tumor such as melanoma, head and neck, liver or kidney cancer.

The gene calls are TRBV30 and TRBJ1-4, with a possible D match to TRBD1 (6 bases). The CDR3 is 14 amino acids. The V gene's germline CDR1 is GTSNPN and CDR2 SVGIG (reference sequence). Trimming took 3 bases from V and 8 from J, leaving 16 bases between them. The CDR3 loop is CAWSAGTSEEKLFF. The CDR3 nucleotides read TGTGCCTGGAGCGCCGGGACATCGGAGGAAAAACTGTTTTTT.

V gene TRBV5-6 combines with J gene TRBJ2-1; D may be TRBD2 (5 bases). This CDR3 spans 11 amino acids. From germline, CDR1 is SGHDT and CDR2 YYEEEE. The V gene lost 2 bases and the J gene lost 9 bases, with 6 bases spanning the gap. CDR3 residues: CASSFRGEQFF. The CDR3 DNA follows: TGTGCCAGCAGCTTCCGGGGTGAGCAGTTCTTC.

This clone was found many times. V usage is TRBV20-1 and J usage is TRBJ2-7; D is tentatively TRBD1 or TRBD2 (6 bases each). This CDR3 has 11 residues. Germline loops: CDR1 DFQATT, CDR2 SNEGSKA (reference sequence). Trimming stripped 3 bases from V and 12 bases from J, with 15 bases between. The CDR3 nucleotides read TGCAGTGCTAGGACGGGGGCTTCACCGTACTTC. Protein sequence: CSARTGASPYF.

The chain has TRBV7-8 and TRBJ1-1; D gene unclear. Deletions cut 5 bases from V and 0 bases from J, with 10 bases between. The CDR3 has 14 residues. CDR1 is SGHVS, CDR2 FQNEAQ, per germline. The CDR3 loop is CASSITEMNTEAFF. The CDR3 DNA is TGTGCCAGCAGCATCACAGAGATGAACACTGAAGCTTTCTTT. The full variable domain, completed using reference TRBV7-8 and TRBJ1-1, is GAGVSQSPRYKVAKRGQDVALRCDPISGHVSLFWYQQALGQGPEFLTYFQNEAQLDKSGLPSDRFFAERPEGSVSTLKIQRTQQEDSAVYLCASSITEMNTEAFFGQGTRLTVV.

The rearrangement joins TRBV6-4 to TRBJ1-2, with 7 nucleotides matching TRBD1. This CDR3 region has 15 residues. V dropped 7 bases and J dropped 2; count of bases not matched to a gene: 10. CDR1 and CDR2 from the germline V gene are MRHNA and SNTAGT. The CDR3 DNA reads TGTGCCAGCACCCCTGGGGGAGGGGGCAACTATGGCTACACCTTC. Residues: CASTPGGGGNYGYTF.

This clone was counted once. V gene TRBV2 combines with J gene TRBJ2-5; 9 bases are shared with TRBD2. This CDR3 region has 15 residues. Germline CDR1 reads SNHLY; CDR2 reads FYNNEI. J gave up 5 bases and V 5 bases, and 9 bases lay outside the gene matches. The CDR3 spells CASSRSGRRWETQYF. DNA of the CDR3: TGTGCCAGCAGTCGTAGCGGGAGAAGGTGGGAGACCCAGTACTTC.

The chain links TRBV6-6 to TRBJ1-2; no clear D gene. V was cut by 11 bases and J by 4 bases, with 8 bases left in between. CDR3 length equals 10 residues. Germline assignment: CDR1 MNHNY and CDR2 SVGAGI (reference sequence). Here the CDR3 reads CASTRYGYTF. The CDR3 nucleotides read TGTGCCTCGACACGCTATGGCTACACCTTC.

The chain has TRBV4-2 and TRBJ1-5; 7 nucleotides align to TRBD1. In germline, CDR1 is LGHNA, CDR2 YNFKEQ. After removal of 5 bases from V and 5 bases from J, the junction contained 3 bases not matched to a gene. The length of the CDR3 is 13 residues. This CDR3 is CASSRGLYQPQHF. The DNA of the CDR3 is TGTGCCAGCAGCAGGGGGCTTTATCAGCCCCAGCATTTT.

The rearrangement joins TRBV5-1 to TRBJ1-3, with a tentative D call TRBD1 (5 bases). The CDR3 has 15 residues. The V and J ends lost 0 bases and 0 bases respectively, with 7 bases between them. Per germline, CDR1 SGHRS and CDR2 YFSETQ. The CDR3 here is CASSLGQSSGNTIYF. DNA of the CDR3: TGCGCCAGCAGCTTGGGACAGAGCTCTGGAAACACCATATATTTT.

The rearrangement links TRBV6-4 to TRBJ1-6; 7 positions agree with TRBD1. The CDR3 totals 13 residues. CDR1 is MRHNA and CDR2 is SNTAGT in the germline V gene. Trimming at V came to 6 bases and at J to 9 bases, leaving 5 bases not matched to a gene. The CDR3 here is CASSRDSLSPLHF. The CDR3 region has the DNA TGTGCCAGCAGCAGGGACAGCCTTTCACCCCTCCACTTT.

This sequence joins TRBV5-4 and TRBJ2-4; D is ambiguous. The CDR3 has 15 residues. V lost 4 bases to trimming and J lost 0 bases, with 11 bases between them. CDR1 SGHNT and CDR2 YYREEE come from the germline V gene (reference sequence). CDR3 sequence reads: CASSKASSAKNIQYF. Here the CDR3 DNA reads TGTGCCAGCAGCAAGGCCTCATCAGCCAAAAACATTCAGTACTTC. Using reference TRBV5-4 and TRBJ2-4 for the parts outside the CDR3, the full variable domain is ETGVTQSPTHLIKTRGQQVTLRCSSQSGHNTVSWYQQALGQGPQFIFQYYREEENGRGNFPPRFSGLQFPNYSSELNVNALELDDSALYLCASSKASSAKNIQYFGAGTRLSVL.

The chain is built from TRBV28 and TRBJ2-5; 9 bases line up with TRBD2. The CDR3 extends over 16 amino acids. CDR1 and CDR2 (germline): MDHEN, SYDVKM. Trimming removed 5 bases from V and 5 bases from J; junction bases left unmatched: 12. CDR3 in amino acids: CASSPAGAGGQETQYF. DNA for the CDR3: TGTGCCAGCAGTCCCGCGGGGGCGGGAGGGCAGGAGACCCAGTACTTC.

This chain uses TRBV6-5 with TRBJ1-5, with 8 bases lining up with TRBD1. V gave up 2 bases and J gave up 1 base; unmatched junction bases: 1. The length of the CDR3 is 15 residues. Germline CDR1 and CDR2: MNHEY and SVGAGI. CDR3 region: CASSYAGGSNQPQHF. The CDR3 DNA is TGTGCCAGCAGTTACGCAGGGGGCAGCAATCAGCCCCAGCATTTT.

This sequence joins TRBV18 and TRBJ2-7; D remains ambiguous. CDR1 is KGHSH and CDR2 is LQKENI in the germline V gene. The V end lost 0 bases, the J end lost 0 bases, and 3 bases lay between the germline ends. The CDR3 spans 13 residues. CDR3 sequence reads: CASSPPYSYEQYF. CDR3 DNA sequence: TGTGCCAGCTCACCACCTTACTCCTACGAGCAGTACTTC.

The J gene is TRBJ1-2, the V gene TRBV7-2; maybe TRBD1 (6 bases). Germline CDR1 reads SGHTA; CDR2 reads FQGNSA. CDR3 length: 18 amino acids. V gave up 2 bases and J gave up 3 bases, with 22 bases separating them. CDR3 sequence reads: CASSLFPRGGSYDYGYTF. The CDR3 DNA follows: TGTGCCAGCAGCTTATTTCCCAGGGGCGGCTCTTATGACTATGGCTACACCTTC. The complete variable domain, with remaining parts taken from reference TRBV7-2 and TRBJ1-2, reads GAGVSQSPSNKVTEKGKDVELRCDPISGHTALYWYRQSLGQGLEFLIYFQGNSAPDKSGLPSDRFSAERTGGSVSTLTIQRTQQEDSAVYLCASSLFPRGGSYDYGYTFGSGTRLTVV.

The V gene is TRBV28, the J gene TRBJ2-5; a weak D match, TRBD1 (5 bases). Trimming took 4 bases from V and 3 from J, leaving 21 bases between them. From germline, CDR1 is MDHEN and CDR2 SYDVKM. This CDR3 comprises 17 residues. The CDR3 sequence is CASSSYLSSTVEETQYF. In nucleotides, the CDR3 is TGTGCCAGCAGTTCCTATCTCTCGTCGACAGTCGAAGAGACCCAGTACTTC.

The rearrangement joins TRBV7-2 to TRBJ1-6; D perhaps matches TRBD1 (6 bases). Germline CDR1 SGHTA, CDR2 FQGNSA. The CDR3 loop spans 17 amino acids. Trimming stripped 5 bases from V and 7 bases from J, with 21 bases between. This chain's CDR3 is CASSALGGEPPNSPLHF. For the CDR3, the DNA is TGTGCCAGCAGCGCGTTGGGGGGCGAACCTCCGAATTCACCCCTCCACTTT.

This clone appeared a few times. The CDR3 sequence is CASSHEGLGTNEQFF. The CDR3 DNA reads TGTGCCAGCAGCCACGAAGGACTAGGTACCAATGAGCAGTTCTTC. The chain joins TRBV6-5 to TRBJ2-1; TRBD2 aligns across 7 bases. The germline CDR1 and CDR2 sequences are MNHEY and SVGAGI. CDR3 length: 15 residues. With 6 bases clipped from V and 6 bases from J, the junction kept 11 bases outside the gene matches.

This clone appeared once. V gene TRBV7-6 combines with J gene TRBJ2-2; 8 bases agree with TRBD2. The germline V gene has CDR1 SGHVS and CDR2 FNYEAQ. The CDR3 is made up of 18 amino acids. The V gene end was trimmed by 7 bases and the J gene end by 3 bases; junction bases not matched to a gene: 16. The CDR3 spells CASTLTAPGLGYTGELFF. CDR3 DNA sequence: TGTGCCAGCACCCTTACCGCGCCGGGACTAGGATACACCGGGGAGCTGTTTTTT.

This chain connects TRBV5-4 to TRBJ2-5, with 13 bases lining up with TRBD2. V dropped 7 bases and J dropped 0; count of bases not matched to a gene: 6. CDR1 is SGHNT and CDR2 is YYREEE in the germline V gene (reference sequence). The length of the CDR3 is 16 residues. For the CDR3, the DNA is TGTGCCAGCTCCGGGACTAGCGGGGACCACCAAGAGACCCAGTACTTC. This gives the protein CASSGTSGDHQETQYF.

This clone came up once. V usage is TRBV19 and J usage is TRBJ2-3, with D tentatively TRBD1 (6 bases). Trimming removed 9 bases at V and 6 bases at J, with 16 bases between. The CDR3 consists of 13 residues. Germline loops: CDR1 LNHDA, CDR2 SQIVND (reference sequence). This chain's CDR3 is CASNRGQEDTQYF. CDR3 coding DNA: TGTGCCAGCAACCGGGGACAAGAGGATACGCAGTATTTT.

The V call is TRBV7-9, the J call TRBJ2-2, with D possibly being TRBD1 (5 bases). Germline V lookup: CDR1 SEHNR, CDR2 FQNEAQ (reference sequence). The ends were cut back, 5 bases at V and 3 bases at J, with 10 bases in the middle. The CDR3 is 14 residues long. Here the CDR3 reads CASSPDSYTGELFF. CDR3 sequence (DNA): TGTGCCAGCAGCCCCGACAGCTACACCGGGGAGCTGTTTTTT.

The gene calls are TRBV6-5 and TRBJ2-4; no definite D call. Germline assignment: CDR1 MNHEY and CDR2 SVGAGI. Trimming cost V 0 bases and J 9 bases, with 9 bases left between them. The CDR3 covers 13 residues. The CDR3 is CASSYSVLSIQYF. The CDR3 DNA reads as TGTGCCAGCAGTTACTCGGTCCTAAGCATTCAGTACTTC.

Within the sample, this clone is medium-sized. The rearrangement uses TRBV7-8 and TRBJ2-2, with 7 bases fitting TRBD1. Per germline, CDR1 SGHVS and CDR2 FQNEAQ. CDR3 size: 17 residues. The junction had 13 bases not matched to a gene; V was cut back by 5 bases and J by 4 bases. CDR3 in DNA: TGTGCCAGCAGCCCCCGTTGGGGGACAGACCCCACCGGGGAGCTGTTTTTT. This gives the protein CASSPRWGTDPTGELFF. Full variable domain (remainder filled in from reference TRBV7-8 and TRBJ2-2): GAGVSQSPRYKVAKRGQDVALRCDPISGHVSLFWYQQALGQGPEFLTYFQNEAQLDKSGLPSDRFFAERPEGSVSTLKIQRTQQEDSAVYLCASSPRWGTDPTGELFFGEGSRLTVL.

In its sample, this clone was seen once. CDR3 residues: CASSLGTSVNEQFF. CDR3 coding DNA: TGTGCCAGCAGTCTGGGGACTAGCGTCAATGAGCAGTTCTTC. The V call is TRBV9, the J call TRBJ2-1; TRBD2 matches at 10 bases. CDR1 and CDR2 from the germline V gene are SGDLS and YYNGEE. The V gene end was trimmed by 5 bases and the J gene end by 6 bases; junction bases not matched to a gene: 5. The CDR3 is made up of 14 amino acids.

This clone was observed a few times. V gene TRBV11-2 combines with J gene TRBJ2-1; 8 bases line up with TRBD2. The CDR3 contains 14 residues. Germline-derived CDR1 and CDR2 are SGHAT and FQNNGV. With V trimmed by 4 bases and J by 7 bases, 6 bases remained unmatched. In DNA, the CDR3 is TGTGCCAGCAGCTCCCGGACTAGCTTGAATGAGCAGTTCTTC. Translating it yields CASSSRTSLNEQFF.